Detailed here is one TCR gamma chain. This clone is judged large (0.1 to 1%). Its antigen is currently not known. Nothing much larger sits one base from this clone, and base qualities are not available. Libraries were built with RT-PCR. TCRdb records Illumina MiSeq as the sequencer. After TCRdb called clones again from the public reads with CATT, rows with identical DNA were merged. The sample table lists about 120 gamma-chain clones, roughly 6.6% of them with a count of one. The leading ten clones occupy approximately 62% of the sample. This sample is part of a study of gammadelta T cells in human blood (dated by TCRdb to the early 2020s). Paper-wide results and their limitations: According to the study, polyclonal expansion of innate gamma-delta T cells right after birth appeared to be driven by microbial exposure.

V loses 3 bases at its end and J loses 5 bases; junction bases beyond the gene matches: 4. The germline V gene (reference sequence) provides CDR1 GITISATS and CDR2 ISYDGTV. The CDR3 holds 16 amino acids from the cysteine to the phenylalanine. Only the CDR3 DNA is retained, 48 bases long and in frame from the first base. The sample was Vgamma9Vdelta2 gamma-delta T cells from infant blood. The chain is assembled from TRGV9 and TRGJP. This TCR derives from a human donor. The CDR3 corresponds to CALWEPKELGKKIKVF. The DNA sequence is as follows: TGTGCCTTGTGGGAGCCTAAAGAGTTGGGCAAAAAAATCAAGGTATTT.